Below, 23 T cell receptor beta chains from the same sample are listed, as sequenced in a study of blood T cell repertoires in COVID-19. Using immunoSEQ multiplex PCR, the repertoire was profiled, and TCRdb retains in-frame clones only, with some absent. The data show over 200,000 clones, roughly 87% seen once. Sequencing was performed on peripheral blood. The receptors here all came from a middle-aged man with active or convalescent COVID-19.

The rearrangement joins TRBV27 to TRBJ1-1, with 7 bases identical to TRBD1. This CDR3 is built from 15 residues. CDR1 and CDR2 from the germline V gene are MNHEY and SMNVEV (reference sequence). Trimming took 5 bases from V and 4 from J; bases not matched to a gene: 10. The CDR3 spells CASSPTGTVSTEAFF. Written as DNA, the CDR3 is TGTGCCAGCAGTCCGACCGGGACAGTAAGCACTGAAGCTTTCTTT.

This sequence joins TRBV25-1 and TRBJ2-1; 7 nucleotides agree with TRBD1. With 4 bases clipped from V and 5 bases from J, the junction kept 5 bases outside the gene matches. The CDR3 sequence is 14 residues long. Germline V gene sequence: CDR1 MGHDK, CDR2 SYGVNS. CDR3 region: CASSANRGDNEQFF. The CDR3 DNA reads TGTGCCAGCAGTGCGAACAGGGGTGACAATGAGCAGTTCTTC.

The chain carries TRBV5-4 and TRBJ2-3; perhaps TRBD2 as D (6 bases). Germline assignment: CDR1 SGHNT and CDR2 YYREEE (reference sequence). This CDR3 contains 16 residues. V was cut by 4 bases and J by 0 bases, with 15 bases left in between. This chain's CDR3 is CASSGGTGTSTDTQYF. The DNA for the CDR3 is TGTGCCAGCAGCGGGGGGACTGGGACTAGCACAGATACGCAGTATTTT.

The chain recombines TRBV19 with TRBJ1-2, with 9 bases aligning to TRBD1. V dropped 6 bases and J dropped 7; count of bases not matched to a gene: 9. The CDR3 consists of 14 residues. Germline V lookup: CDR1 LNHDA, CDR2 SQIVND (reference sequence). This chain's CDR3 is CASRIGDRVRGYTF. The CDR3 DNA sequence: TGTGCCAGTAGGATCGGGGACAGGGTACGTGGCTACACCTTC.

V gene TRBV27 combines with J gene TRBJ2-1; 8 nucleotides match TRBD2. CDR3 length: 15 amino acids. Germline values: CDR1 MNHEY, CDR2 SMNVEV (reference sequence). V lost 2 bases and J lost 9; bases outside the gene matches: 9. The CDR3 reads CASSLEAGGLTEQFF. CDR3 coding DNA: TGTGCCAGCAGTTTAGAGGCGGGGGGATTGACTGAGCAGTTCTTC.

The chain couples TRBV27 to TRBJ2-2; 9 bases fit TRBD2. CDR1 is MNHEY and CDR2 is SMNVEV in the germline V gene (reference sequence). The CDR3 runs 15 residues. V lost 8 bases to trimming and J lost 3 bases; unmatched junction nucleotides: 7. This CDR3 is CASALAGRHTGELFF. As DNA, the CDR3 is TGTGCCAGCGCCCTAGCGGGGCGACACACCGGGGAGCTGTTTTTT.

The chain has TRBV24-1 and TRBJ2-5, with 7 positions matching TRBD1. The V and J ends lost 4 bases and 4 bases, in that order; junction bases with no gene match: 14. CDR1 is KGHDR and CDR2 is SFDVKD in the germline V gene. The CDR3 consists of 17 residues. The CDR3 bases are TGTGCCACCAGTGACCCCAAGGCTCCAGGGGGTCTAGAGACCCAGTACTTC. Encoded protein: CATSDPKAPGGLETQYF.

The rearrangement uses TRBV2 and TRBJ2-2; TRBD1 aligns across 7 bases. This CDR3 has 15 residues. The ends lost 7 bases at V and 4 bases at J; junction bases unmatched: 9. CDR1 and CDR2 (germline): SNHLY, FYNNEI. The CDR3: CASKGGSGGTGELFF. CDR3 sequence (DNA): TGTGCCAGCAAAGGGGGCTCAGGGGGCACCGGGGAGCTGTTTTTT.

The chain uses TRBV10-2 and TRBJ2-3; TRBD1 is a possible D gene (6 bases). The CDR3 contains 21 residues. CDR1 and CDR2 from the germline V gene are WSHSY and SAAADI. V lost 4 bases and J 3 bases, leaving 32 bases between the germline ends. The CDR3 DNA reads TGCGCCAGCAGTGTACGGTCCTCCGGGACACCGTCGGTTAAGGGGACAGATACGCAGTATTTT. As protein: CASSVRSSGTPSVKGTDTQYF.

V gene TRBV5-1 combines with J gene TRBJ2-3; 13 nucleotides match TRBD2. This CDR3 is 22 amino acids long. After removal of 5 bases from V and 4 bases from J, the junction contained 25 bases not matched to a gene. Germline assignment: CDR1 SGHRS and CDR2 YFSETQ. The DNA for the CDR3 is TGCGCCAGCAGTTCAACGTGGGGGGACACGGGACTAGCGGGAACGTATCCAGATACGCAGTATTTT. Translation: CASSSTWGDTGLAGTYPDTQYF.

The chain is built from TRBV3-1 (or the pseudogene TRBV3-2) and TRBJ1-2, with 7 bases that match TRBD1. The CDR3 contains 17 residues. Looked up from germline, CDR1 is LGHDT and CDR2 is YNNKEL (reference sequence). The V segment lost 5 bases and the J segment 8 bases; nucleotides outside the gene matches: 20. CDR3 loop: CASSNGRLAQGTKGYTF. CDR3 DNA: TGTGCCAGCAGCAACGGTCGTTTGGCACAGGGGACGAAGGGCTACACCTTC.

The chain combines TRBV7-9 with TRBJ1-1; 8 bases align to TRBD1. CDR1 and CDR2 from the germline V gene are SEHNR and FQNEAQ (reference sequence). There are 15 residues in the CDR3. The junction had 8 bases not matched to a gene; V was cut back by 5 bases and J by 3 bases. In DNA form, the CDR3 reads TGTGCCAGCAGCCTTCCGACAGGGGTCCACACTGAAGCTTTCTTT. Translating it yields CASSLPTGVHTEAFF. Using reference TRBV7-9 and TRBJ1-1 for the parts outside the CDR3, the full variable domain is DTGVSQNPRHKITKRGQNVTFRCDPISEHNRLYWYRQTLGQGPEFLTYFQNEAQLEKSRLLSDRFSAERPKGSFSTLEIQRTEQGDSAMYLCASSLPTGVHTEAFFGQGTRLTVV.

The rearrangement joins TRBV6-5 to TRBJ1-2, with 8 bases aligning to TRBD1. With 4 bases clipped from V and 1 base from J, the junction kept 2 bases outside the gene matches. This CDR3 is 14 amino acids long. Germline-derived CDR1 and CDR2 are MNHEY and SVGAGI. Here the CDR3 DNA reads TGTGCCAGCAGTTTGGGACAGGATAACTATGGCTACACCTTC. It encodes CASSLGQDNYGYTF.

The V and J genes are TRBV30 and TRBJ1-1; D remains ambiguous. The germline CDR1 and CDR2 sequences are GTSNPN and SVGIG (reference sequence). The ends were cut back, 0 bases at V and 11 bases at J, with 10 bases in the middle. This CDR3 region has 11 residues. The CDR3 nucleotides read TGTGCCTGGAGTGTACTAGTTGATGCTTTCTTT. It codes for CAWSVLVDAFF. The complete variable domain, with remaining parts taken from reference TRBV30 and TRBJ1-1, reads SQTIHQWPATLVQPVGSPLSLECTVEGTSNPNLYWYRQAAGRGLQLLFYSVGIGQISSEVPQNLSASRPQDRQFILSSKKLLLSDSGFYLCAWSVLVDAFFGQGTRLTVV.

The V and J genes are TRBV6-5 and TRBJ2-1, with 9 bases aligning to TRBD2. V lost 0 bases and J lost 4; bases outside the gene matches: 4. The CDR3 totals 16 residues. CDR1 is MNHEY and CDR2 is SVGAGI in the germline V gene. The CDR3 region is CASSYSISGGYNEQFF. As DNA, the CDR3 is TGTGCCAGCAGTTACTCGATTAGCGGGGGATACAATGAGCAGTTCTTC.

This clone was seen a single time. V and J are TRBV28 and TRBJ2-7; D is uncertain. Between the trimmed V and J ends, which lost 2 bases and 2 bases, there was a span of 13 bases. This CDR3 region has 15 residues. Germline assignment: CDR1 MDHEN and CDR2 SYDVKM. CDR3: CASSLPPFRAYEQYF. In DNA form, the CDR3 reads TGTGCCAGCAGTTTACCCCCATTCCGGGCCTACGAGCAGTACTTC.

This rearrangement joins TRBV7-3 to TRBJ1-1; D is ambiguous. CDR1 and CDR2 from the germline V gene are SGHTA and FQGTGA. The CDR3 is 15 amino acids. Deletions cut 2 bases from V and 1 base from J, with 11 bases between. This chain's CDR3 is CASSLSGGTNTEAFF. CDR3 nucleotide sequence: TGTGCCAGCAGCTTATCGGGAGGAACGAACACTGAAGCTTTCTTT.

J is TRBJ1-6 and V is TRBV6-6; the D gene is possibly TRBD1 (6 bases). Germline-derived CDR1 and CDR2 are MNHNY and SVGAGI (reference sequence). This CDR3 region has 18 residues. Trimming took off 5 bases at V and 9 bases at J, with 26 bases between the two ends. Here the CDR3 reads CASSRTLTGPNDGSPLHF. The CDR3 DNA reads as TGTGCCAGCAGTCGGACCCTGACAGGACCGAATGATGGTTCACCCCTCCACTTT.

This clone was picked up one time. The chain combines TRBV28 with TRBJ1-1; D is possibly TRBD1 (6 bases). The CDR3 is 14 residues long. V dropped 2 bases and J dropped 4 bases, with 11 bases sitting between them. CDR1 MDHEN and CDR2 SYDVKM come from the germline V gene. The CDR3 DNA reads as TGTGCCAGCAGTTTAATTAGGGACACCACTGAAGCTTTCTTT. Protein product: CASSLIRDTTEAFF. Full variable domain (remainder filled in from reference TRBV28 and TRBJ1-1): DVKVTQSSRYLVKRTGEKVFLECVQDMDHENMFWYRQDPGLGLRLIYFSYDVKMKEKGDIPEGYSVSREKKERFSLILESASTNQTSMYLCASSLIRDTTEAFFGQGTRLTVV.

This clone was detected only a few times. DNA of the CDR3: TGCGCCAGCAGTGATAGCGGGCGCGCCTACGAGCAGTACTTC. It is translated as CASSDSGRAYEQYF. V is TRBV10-1 and J is TRBJ2-7; 7 bases align to TRBD2. Germline V lookup: CDR1 WNHNN, CDR2 SYGVQD (reference sequence). This CDR3 has 14 residues. V was clipped by 3 bases and J by 2 bases; unmatched bases: 4.

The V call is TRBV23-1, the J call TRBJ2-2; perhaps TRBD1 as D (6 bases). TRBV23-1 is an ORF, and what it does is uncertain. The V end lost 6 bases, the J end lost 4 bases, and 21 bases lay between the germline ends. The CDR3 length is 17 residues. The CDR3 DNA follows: TGCGCCAGCAGCCACGCAGGGGCGAGGGCCCCCACCGGGGAGCTGTTTTTT. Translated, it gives CASSHAGARAPTGELFF.

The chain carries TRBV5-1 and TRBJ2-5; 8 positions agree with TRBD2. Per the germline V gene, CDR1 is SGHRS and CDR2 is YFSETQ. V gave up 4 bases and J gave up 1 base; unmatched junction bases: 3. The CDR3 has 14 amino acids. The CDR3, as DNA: TGCGCCAGCAGCCCGGGAGGGCCCCAAGAGACCCAGTACTTC. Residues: CASSPGGPQETQYF.

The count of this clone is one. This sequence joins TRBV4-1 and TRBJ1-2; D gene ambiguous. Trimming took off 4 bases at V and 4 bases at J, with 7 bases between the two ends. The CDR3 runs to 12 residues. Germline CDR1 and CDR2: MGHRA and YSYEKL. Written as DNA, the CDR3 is TGCGCCAGCAGCCTAGACTCCTATGGCTACACCTTC. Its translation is CASSLDSYGYTF.